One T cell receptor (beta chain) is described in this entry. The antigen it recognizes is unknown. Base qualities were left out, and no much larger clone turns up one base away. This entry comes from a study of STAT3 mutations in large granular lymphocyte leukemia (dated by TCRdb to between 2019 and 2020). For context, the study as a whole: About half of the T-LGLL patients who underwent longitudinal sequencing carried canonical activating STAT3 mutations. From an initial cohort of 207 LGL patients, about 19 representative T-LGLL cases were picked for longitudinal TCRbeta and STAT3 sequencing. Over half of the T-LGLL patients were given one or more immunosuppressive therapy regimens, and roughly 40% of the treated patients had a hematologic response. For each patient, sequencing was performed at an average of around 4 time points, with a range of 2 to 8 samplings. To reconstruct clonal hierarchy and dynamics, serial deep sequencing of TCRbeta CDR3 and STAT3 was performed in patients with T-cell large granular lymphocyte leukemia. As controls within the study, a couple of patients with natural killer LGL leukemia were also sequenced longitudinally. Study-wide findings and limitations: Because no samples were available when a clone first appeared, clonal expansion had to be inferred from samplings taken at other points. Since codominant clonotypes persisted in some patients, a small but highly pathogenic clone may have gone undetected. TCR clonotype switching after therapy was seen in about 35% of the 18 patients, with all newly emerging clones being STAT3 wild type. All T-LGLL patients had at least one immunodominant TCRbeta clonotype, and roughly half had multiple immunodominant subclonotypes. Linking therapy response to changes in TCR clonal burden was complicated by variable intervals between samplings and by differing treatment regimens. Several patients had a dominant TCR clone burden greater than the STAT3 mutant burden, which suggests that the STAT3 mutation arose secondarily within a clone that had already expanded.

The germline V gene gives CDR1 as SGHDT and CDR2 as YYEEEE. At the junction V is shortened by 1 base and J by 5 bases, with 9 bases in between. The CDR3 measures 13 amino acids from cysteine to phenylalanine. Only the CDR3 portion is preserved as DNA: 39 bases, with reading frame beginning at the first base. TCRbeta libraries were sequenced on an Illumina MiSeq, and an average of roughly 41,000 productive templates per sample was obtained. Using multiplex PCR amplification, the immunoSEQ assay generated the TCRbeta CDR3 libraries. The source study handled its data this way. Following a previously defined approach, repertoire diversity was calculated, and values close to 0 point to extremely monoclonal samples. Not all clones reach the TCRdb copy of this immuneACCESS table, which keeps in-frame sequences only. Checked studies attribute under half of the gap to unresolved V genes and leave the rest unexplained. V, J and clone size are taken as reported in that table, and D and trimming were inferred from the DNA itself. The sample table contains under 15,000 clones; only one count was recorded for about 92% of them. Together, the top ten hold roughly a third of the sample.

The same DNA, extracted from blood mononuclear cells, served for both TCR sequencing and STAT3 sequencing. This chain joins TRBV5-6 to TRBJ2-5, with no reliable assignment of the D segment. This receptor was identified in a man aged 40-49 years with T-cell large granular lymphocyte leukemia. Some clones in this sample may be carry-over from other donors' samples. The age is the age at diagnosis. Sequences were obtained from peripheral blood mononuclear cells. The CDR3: CASSLRGGETQYF. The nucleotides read TGTGCCAGCAGCTTGCGTGGTGGGGAGACCCAGTACTTC. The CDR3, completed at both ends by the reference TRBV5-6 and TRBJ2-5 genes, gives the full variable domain DAGVTQSPTHLIKTRGQQVTLRCSPKSGHDTVSWYQQALGQGPQFIFQYYEEEERQRGNFPDRFSGHQFPNYSSELNVNALLLGDSALYLCASSLRGGETQYFGPGTRLLVL.